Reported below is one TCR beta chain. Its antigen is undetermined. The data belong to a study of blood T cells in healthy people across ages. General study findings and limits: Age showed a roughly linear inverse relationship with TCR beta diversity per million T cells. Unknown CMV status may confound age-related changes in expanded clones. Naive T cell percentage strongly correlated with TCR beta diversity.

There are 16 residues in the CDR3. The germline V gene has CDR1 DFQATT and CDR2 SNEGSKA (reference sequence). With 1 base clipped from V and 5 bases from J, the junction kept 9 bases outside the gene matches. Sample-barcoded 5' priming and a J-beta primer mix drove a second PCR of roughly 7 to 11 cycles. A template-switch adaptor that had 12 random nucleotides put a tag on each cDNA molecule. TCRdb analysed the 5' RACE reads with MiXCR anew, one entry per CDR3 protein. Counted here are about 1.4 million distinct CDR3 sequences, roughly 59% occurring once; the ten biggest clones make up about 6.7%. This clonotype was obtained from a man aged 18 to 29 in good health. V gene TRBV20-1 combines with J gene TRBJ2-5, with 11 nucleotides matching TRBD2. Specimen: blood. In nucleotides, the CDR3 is TGCAGTGCTAGAGTTAGCGGGAGGGCCTGGGGTGAGACCCAGTACTTC. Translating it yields CSARVSGRAWGETQYF.